This section outlines one T cell receptor (beta chain) sequence together with its context. No cognate antigen has been identified for it. Base-call qualities are not available, and no considerably larger clone is one nucleotide away. Whole blood was collected in K2EDTA tubes by collaborating institutions according to the institutions' own protocols. For TCRbeta analysis, collaborators shipped samples in one of three forms: frozen whole blood, isolated PBMCs, or DNA extracted from either of those sample types. Via the germline V gene, CDR1 is SGDLS and CDR2 YYNGEE. V is trimmed back by 3 bases and J by 10 bases, and the junction contains 7 bases that no gene match accounts for. From the cysteine up to the phenylalanine, the CDR3 has a length of 15 residues. CDR3 DNA only is kept here, 45 bases in frame from base 1. The data belong to a study of blood T cell repertoires in COVID-19 (dated by TCRdb to about 2020). In the study overall: Collaborator samples came from the United States, Italy and Spain and covered acute and convalescent phases of COVID-19. The sample metadata nearly always contained a de-identified subject ID, COVID-19 status, age in years and sex. Samples came from the ongoing ImmuneRACE study (first 160 participants) plus 1,254 subjects from 6 global collaborators. Deeply sampled blood TCRbeta repertoires from subjects exposed to, actively infected with, or recovered from COVID-19 were included in the dataset. The prospective study material was composed of cDNA or gDNA derived from T cells, B-cell-depleted T cells, or PBMCs. The repertoires were released in a freely available public database meant as a resource for research on the immune response to SARS-CoV-2. Where available, HLA class I and class II types were taken from metadata supplied by the sample provider and were not determined by assay-based typing. The paper as a whole reports these results and caveats: The amount of clinical and demographic metadata varied by source and participant and was provided uncurated.

The immunoSEQ Assay, a bias-controlled multiplex PCR, was used to amplify TCRbeta CDR3 regions from genomic DNA. The paper's data handling went like this. The number of nucleated cells in each sample was estimated by amplification of reference gene primers within the assay. To quantify the absolute abundance of each unique TCRbeta CDR3 rearrangement, sequence reads were collapsed and filtered. For each sample, productive Simpson clonality was calculated as the square root of Simpson's diversity index over productive rearrangements. In TCRdb, the immuneACCESS table is reduced to in-frame sequences with V and J assigned. These tables do not hold every clone; where another copy was compared, an unresolved V gene accounts for under half, and the others remain unexplained. V, J and clone size are those of that table, while D and trimming were read from the DNA. This sample comprises 150,000 to 200,000 clones, about four fifths of them detected only once. The ten largest clones represent about 7% of the sample.

The rearranged segments are TRBV9 and TRBJ2-1, and TRBD2 matches 13 of the central bases. The receptor's source is a man in his 60s with acute or convalescent COVID-19. The sequencing input was peripheral blood. CDR3 sequence: CASSATGTSGVEQFF. Read as DNA, the sequence is TGTGCCAGCAGCGCCACCGGGACTAGCGGGGTGGAGCAGTTCTTC. Reference TRBV9 and TRBJ2-1 genes cover what lies past the CDR3, so the full variable domain is DSGVTQTPKHLITATGQRVTLRCSPRSGDLSVYWYQQSLDQGLQFLIQYYNGEERAKGNILERFSAQQFPDLHSELNLSSLELGDSALYFCASSATGTSGVEQFFGPGTRLTVL.